The clone carrying this T cell receptor (beta chain) was counted only a few times. Looked up from germline, CDR1 is SGHRS and CDR2 is YFSETQ. Trimming shortened V by 2 bases and J by 2 bases, and 11 bases separated the two germline ends. This CDR3 is built from 14 residues. Each CDR3 protein gets one entry after TCRdb re-called the PCR reads with MiXCR. The sample lists around 15,000 distinct CDR3 sequences; 30% to 35% were seen once. This sample was included in a study of regulatory and conventional T cells in breast cancer. The chain combines TRBV5-1 with TRBJ2-7; the D is unclear. The TCR was taken from a female donor in good health. The material sequenced was conventional T cells from blood. The CDR3 DNA reads as TGCGCCAGCAGCTTATCACACGATACCTACGAGCAGTACTTC. Translated, it gives CASSLSHDTYEQYF.